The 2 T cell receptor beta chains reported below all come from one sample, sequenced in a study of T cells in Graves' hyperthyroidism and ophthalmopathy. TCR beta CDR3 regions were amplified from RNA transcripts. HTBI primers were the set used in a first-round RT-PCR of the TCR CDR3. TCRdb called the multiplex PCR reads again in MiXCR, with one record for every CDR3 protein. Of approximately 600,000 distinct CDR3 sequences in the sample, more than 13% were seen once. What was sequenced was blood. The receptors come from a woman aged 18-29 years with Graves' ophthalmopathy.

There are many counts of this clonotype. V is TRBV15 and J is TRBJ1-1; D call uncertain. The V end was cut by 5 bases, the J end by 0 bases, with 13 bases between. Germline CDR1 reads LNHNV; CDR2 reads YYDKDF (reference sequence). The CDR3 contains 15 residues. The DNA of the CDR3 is TGTGCCACCAGCGATCAGGCGTACATGAACACTGAAGCTTTCTTT. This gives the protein CATSDQAYMNTEAFF.

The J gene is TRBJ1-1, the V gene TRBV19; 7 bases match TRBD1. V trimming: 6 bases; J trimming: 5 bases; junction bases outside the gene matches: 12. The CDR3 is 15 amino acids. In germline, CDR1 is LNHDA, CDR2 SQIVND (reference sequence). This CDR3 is CASSDLTGVGTEAFF. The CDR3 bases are TGTGCCAGTAGCGACCTCACAGGGGTCGGGACTGAAGCTTTCTTT.